Below, 9 T cell receptor beta chains from the same sample are listed, as sequenced in a study of blood T cell repertoires in COVID-19. Measured with immunoSEQ multiplex PCR; TCRdb has only the in-frame clones, and not every one. The table includes under 65,000 clones, about 91% detected once. Specimen: peripheral blood. The receptors here all came from a man aged 50-60 years with acute or convalescent COVID-19.

This chain connects TRBV5-1 to TRBJ2-6; D is uncertain. Germline assignment: CDR1 SGHRS and CDR2 YFSETQ. V was trimmed by 7 bases and J by 2 bases, leaving 7 bases between them. CDR3 length: 13 amino acids. As DNA, the CDR3 is TGCGCCAGCCTTAGCCCTGGGGCCAACGTCCTGACTTTC. Its translation: CASLSPGANVLTF.

The chain joins TRBV6-1 to TRBJ2-3; 14 positions agree with TRBD2. Germline V CDR1 and CDR2: MNHNS, SASEGT. Losses at the gene ends were 4 bases for V and 5 bases for J; bases not matched to a gene: 5. This CDR3 comprises 16 residues. The CDR3 sequence: CASSATSGGAGDTQYF. The CDR3 bases are TGTGCCAGCAGTGCGACTAGCGGGGGGGCCGGAGATACGCAGTATTTT.

The chain couples TRBV18 to TRBJ1-2; D is unresolved. The germline gives CDR1 KGHSH, CDR2 LQKENI. This CDR3 has 13 amino acids. V was clipped by 2 bases and J by 1 base, with 5 bases between them. CDR3 residues: CASSPNSNYGYTF. The CDR3 nucleotides read TGTGCCAGCTCACCAAACAGTAACTATGGCTACACCTTC.

The chain couples TRBV4-1 to TRBJ1-2, with a possible D match to TRBD1 (5 bases). The V gene's germline CDR1 is MGHRA and CDR2 YSYEKL. The CDR3 covers 14 residues. Between the trimmed V and J ends, which lost 1 base and 5 bases, there was a span of 11 bases. The CDR3, as DNA: TGCGCCAGCAGCCAAGCAGGGATCAGGTATGGCTACACCTTC. Protein: CASSQAGIRYGYTF.

This clone has a handful of counts. The chain employs TRBV10-1 and TRBJ2-7; TRBD2 might be the D (5 bases). The CDR3 is 13 residues long. Germline CDR1 is WNHNN and CDR2 is SYGVQD (reference sequence). V lost 0 bases to trimming and J lost 3 bases, with 6 bases between them. DNA for the CDR3: TGCGCCAGCAGTGAGTCAGAGGGCTACGAGCAGTACTTC. The encoded protein is CASSESEGYEQYF.

This rearrangement joins TRBV5-1 to TRBJ2-3, with 9 bases aligning to TRBD2. CDR1 is SGHRS, CDR2 YFSETQ, per germline. The CDR3 covers 18 residues. The V segment lost 5 bases and the J segment 0 bases; nucleotides outside the gene matches: 13. CDR3 amino acids: CASRSHSGGAASTDTQYF. CDR3 bases: TGCGCCAGCAGATCTCATAGCGGGGGTGCCGCTAGCACAGATACGCAGTATTTT.

The V and J genes are TRBV10-3 and TRBJ2-7, with D possibly matching TRBD2 (5 bases). Germline CDR1 and CDR2: ENHRY and SYGVKD. V was shortened by 10 bases and J by 2 bases, with 15 bases between the two germline ends. The CDR3 sequence is 13 residues long. In DNA, the CDR3 is TGTGCCACCCACGGAGGCAGCCCCTACGAGCAGTACTTC. Amino acids: CATHGGSPYEQYF.

The chain has TRBV24-1 and TRBJ2-7; 7 bases line up with TRBD1. The CDR3 has 14 residues. J was trimmed by 5 bases and V by 4 bases; bases with no gene match: 7. Germline V gene sequence: CDR1 KGHDR, CDR2 SFDVKD. The CDR3 DNA follows: TGTGCCACCAGTGAAGGGGGACAGCTCCACGAGCAGTACTTC. The encoded protein is CATSEGGQLHEQYF.

DNA for the CDR3: TGTGCCAGCAGCTCACAGGCGCTGGGAAACACCATATATTTT. Translating gives CASSSQALGNTIYF. The V and J genes are TRBV7-2 and TRBJ1-3; D might be TRBD1 (5 bases). The CDR3 is 14 amino acids. V lost 4 bases, J lost 4 bases, and 11 bases lay in between. Looked up from germline, CDR1 is SGHTA and CDR2 is FQGNSA.